This T cell receptor beta chain was sequenced in a study of OX40 agonist ivuxolimab in advanced cancers. Across the study: Hepatocellular carcinoma, melanoma, renal cell or head and neck cancer affected the dose-escalation patients. Partial responses were seen in three patients, one with hepatocellular carcinoma and two with cutaneous melanoma.

With regard to this clone: Its antigen is unidentified.

Sequencing was performed with immunoSEQ multiplex PCR; in TCRdb, only in-frame clones are kept and a portion is missing. This sample has some 69,000 clones, with about nine tenths found just once. Overall study findings and caveats: In the expanded peripheral T cells, antigen specificity was never determined. With doses of 0.1 to 3.0 mg/kg, CD4+ and CD8+ blood T cells had undergone clonal expansion by week 6.

Trimming removed 4 bases from V and 0 bases from J, with 8 bases in between. The CDR3 has 14 residues. CDR1 and CDR2 (germline): SGHNT, YYREEE (reference sequence). This receptor was obtained from an adult with an advanced solid tumor such as melanoma, head and neck, liver or kidney cancer. The input for sequencing was CD4+ or CD8+ T cells sorted from blood, taken in a trial of the OX40 agonist ivuxolimab. The V and J genes are TRBV5-4 and TRBJ1-3, with D perhaps TRBD1 (5 bases). The CDR3 DNA is TGTGCCAGCAGCGGGACGGGCTCTGGAAACACCATATATTTT. Protein product: CASSGTGSGNTIYF. The full variable domain, rest sourced from reference TRBV5-4 and TRBJ1-3, is ETGVTQSPTHLIKTRGQQVTLRCSSQSGHNTVSWYQQALGQGPQFIFQYYREEENGRGNFPPRFSGLQFPNYSSELNVNALELDDSALYLCASSGTGSGNTIYFGEGSWLTVV.